This T cell receptor beta chain was documented in a study of beta chain features in type 1 diabetes. Unmatched junction bases numbered 9, after V lost 5 bases and J lost 3 bases. Germline V gene sequence: CDR1 MDHEN, CDR2 SYDVKM. The CDR3 is 15 residues long. The authors obtained over 98% purity in all sorted populations. Reverse transcription of all isolated RNA meant that expressed TCRB transcripts were sequenced. The method was immunoSEQ multiplex PCR; TCRdb's version includes in-frame clones alone and lacks a portion of them. The sample has roughly 330,000 clones, approximately 9.9% seen once; the top ten hold about 0.015%.

Source material: naive CD4+ T cells from blood. J is TRBJ1-2 and V is TRBV28, with TRBD1 matching over 7 bases. This receptor was obtained from a woman in her thirties in good health. CDR3 amino acids: CASSTGTARDYGYTF. DNA for the CDR3: TGTGCCAGCAGTACCGGGACAGCGCGGGACTATGGCTACACCTTC.